This TCR beta chain was sequenced during a study of response to subunit inactivated influenza vaccine. This clonotype was seen ten or more times. V was trimmed by 1 base and J by 0 bases, leaving 12 bases between them. This CDR3 has 16 amino acids. TCRdb reanalysed the RT-PCR reads using MiXCR and keeps one entry per CDR3 protein. This sample has roughly 620,000 distinct CDR3 sequences, with around 11% found just once. The same sample was also studied in work on T cells expressing NK-cell markers. That investigation notes: Researchers built TCR beta cDNA using 5'RACE template switching with UMIs. It was from sorted CD3+CD56+NKG2C+, CD3+CD56+NKG2C- and CD3+CD56-NKG2C+ T cells that TCR beta repertoires came. The sorts in several experiments were restricted to alpha-beta TCR T cells by an anti-gamma-delta TCR antibody. Each of 6 or 7 donors carried dominant NKG2C+ clonotypes accounting for about 1.0-7.0% of CD8+ T cells. The leading position in the CD3+CD56-NKG2C+ fraction of four donors also went to these clonotypes.

The sample in question was PBMCs from blood, obtained on the day of vaccination. The rearrangement joins TRBV12-3 or TRBV12-4 to TRBJ1-1; possible D gene TRBD1, 6 bases. The receptor comes from a man aged 50 to 59 who received an inactivated influenza vaccine. The CDR3 loop is CASSLELRGMNTEAFF. The CDR3 bases are TGTGCCAGCAGTTTAGAGTTGAGGGGGATGAACACTGAAGCTTTCTTT.